These 10 T cell receptor beta chains were sequenced from one sample in a study of T cells in Graves' hyperthyroidism and ophthalmopathy. Researchers amplified the TCR beta CDR3 regions from RNA transcripts. Using the HTBI primer set, a first-round RT-PCR was run on the TCR CDR3. Using its own MiXCR run on the multiplex PCR reads, TCRdb lists one record per CDR3 protein. The sample consists of over 450,000 distinct CDR3 sequences, under 15% of them appearing once. The sample was blood. The origin of the receptors is a woman between 18 and 29 years old with Graves' hyperthyroidism.

This clonotype was counted only a few times. The chain combines TRBV12-3 or TRBV12-4 with TRBJ1-3; TRBD1 is a possible D gene (5 bases). The V end was cut by 3 bases, the J end by 2 bases, with 14 bases between. The length of the CDR3 is 16 residues. As DNA, the CDR3 is TGTGCCAGCAGTTTTGTAGGGGTTATAACTGGAAACACCATATATTTT. Encoded protein: CASSFVGVITGNTIYF.

The chain couples TRBV7-2 to TRBJ2-2; no firm D call. Trimming removed 0 bases at V and 3 bases at J, with 8 bases between. Germline lookup yields CDR1 SGHTA and CDR2 FQGNSA. The CDR3 loop spans 15 amino acids. This CDR3 is CASSLAPQDTGELFF. Here the CDR3 DNA reads TGTGCCAGCAGCTTAGCTCCGCAGGACACCGGGGAGCTGTTTTTT. The entire variable domain, with the rest obtained from reference TRBV7-2 and TRBJ2-2, is as follows: GAGVSQSPSNKVTEKGKDVELRCDPISGHTALYWYRQSLGQGLEFLIYFQGNSAPDKSGLPSDRFSAERTGGSVSTLTIQRTQQEDSAVYLCASSLAPQDTGELFFGEGSRLTVL.

This clonotype was observed at least ten times. The V and J genes are TRBV24-1 and TRBJ1-5; D not certain. Germline-derived CDR1 and CDR2 are KGHDR and SFDVKD. This CDR3 is built from 14 residues. Trimming removed 0 bases from V and 1 base from J, with 3 bases in between. The CDR3 DNA is TGTGCCACCAGTGATTTGACCAGCAATCAGCCCCAGCATTTT. It encodes CATSDLTSNQPQHF.

This clonotype occurred many times. The V and J genes are TRBV5-1 and TRBJ1-4, with D uncertain. Germline V lookup: CDR1 SGHRS, CDR2 YFSETQ. CDR3 length: 16 residues. The V and J ends lost 0 bases and 3 bases respectively, with 12 bases between them. Here the CDR3 reads CASSLAFEESNEKLFF. The CDR3 nucleotides read TGCGCCAGCAGCTTGGCGTTTGAGGAATCTAATGAAAAACTGTTTTTT.

This sequence joins TRBV10-3 and TRBJ2-3, with D possibly being TRBD2 (5 bases). Germline V gene sequence: CDR1 ENHRY, CDR2 SYGVKD. Between the trimmed V and J ends, which lost 8 bases and 5 bases, there was a span of 14 bases. This CDR3 has 13 residues. The CDR3 spells CAIRVGVGDTQYF. CDR3 DNA sequence: TGTGCCATCCGGGTGGGAGTGGGAGATACGCAGTATTTT.

This clonotype was picked up a small number of times. V usage is TRBV24-1 and J usage is TRBJ2-1; 7 bases align to TRBD2. Looked up from germline, CDR1 is KGHDR and CDR2 is SFDVKD. This CDR3 is built from 17 residues. The V segment lost 5 bases and the J segment 2 bases; nucleotides outside the gene matches: 11. CDR3 loop: CATSGGGVGRAYNEQFF. The DNA of the CDR3 is TGTGCCACCAGTGGGGGTGGAGTTGGGAGGGCCTACAATGAGCAGTTCTTC.

This clonotype was picked up many times. CDR3 loop: CASSDRDNYGYTF. In nucleotides, the CDR3 is TGTGCCAGCAGTGACAGGGATAACTATGGCTACACCTTC. This chain links TRBV12-3 or TRBV12-4 with TRBJ1-2, with 7 bases aligning to TRBD1. The CDR3 contains 13 residues. V lost 5 bases, J lost 1 base, and 1 base stayed unmatched.

The V call is TRBV6-6, the J call TRBJ2-6; no definite D call. Germline loops: CDR1 MNHNY, CDR2 SVGAGI (reference sequence). V was shortened by 0 bases and J by 4 bases, with 7 bases between the two germline ends. The CDR3 loop spans 15 amino acids. The CDR3 spells CASSYSGVGANVLTF. CDR3 DNA sequence: TGTGCCAGCAGTTACTCGGGTGTCGGGGCCAACGTCCTGACTTTC.

This clonotype was counted at least ten times. V usage is TRBV10-3 and J usage is TRBJ2-3; 8 positions match TRBD2. The CDR3 extends over 13 amino acids. Trimming removed 10 bases from V and 6 bases from J; junction bases left unmatched: 9. Germline V gives CDR1 ENHRY, CDR2 SYGVKD. CDR3 residues: CASYSGKTDTQYF. CDR3 sequence (DNA): TGTGCCAGTTATAGCGGGAAGACCGATACGCAGTATTTT.

The genes are TRBV7-6 and TRBJ1-3; D remains ambiguous. From germline, CDR1 is SGHVS and CDR2 FNYEAQ. The CDR3 extends over 14 amino acids. The V and J ends lost 2 bases and 4 bases respectively, with 9 bases between them. The CDR3 here is CASSLLLPGNTIYF. The CDR3 DNA is TGTGCCAGCAGCTTATTACTCCCCGGAAACACCATATATTTT.